Shown below are 24 T cell receptor beta chains from a single sample sequenced in a study of Graves' ophthalmopathy and Graves' hyperthyroidism. From RNA, the CDR3 regions of TCR beta chains were amplified and sequenced. HTBI primers were used in a first-round RT-PCR, which preceded a second-round multiplex PCR. TCRdb used MiXCR to reprocess the multiplex PCR reads, holding one entry per CDR3 protein. The sample lists about 1.1 million distinct CDR3 sequences; roughly 35% were seen once. The specimen sequenced was peripheral blood or thyroid tissue (not recorded which). All receptors come from an adult man with Graves' hyperthyroidism.

This clonotype came up many times. V and J are TRBV10-3 and TRBJ1-6; 7 bases are a match to TRBD1. Germline V gives CDR1 ENHRY, CDR2 SYGVKD. The V segment lost 6 bases and the J segment 8 bases; nucleotides outside the gene matches: 4. The CDR3 loop spans 13 amino acids. CDR3 sequence reads: CAISRDRDSPLHF. In DNA, the CDR3 is TGTGCCATCAGCCGGGACAGAGATTCACCCCTCCACTTT.

The gene calls are TRBV9 and TRBJ2-2; 7 nucleotides line up with TRBD2. The V and J ends lost 4 bases and 8 bases, in that order; junction bases with no gene match: 8. This CDR3 contains 14 residues. CDR1 and CDR2 from the germline V gene are SGDLS and YYNGEE. CDR3 nucleotides: TGTGCCAGCAGCTTAGCGGGTAGCCAAGGGGAGCTGTTTTTT. Protein: CASSLAGSQGELFF.

As to this clonotype: One end of the junction is discordant with germline, which a read error may explain. Here the CDR3 reads CASSQAWTPGANVLAF. CDR3 nucleotide sequence: TGCGCCAGCAGCCAAGCGTGGACGCCTGGGGCCAACGTCCTGGCTTTC. The chain couples TRBV4-3 to TRBJ2-6; possible D gene TRBD1, 5 bases. The CDR3 has 16 amino acids. The germline V gene has CDR1 LGHNA and CDR2 YSLEER.

The table lists this clonotype with many counts. The chain uses TRBV13 and TRBJ1-4; 8 positions agree with TRBD1. The CDR3 runs 13 residues. Germline loops: CDR1 PRHDT, CDR2 FYEKMQ (reference sequence). Trimming cost V 5 bases and J 10 bases; bases outside gene matches: 6. For the CDR3, the DNA is TGTGCCAGCAGCCGCAGGGGGCAGGTAAAACTGTTTTTT. Translating gives CASSRRGQVKLFF.

Many counts were recorded for this clonotype. The chain uses TRBV20-1 and TRBJ2-7, with D possibly matching TRBD1 (6 bases). CDR3 length: 12 amino acids. The germline V gene encodes CDR1 DFQATT and CDR2 SNEGSKA (reference sequence). Deletions cut 4 bases from V and 5 bases from J, with 12 bases between. CDR3 coding DNA: TGCAGTGCTACATTTACAGGGAACGAGCAGTACTTC. Protein: CSATFTGNEQYF.

The table lists this clonotype with a count of one. V and J are TRBV28 and TRBJ1-3; D is perhaps TRBD1 (5 bases). The length of the CDR3 is 15 residues. The germline V gene encodes CDR1 MDHEN and CDR2 SYDVKM. With 7 bases removed from V and 2 bases from J, the gap between germline ends came to 15 bases. The CDR3 DNA is TGTGCCAGCAACTCAGGGTCCTCTACTGGAAACACCATATATTTT. Translated, it gives CASNSGSSTGNTIYF.

This clonotype was seen ten or more times. The chain uses TRBV5-8 and TRBJ1-5; D is ambiguous. There are 14 residues in the CDR3. V was pared by 0 bases and J by 5 bases, with 9 bases between. Germline-derived CDR1 and CDR2 are SGHTS and YDEGEE. The CDR3 loop reads CASSLGPGDQPQHF. The CDR3 nucleotides are TGTGCCAGCAGCTTGGGTCCCGGGGATCAGCCCCAGCATTTT.

The genes are TRBV30 and TRBJ2-7, with 12 positions matching TRBD1. Germline lookup yields CDR1 GTSNPN and CDR2 SVGIG (reference sequence). V gave up 3 bases and J gave up 3 bases; unmatched junction bases: 3. There are 14 residues in the CDR3. As DNA, the CDR3 is TGTGCCTGGAGGGGACAGGGGGCCAACTACGAGCAGTACTTC. This encodes CAWRGQGANYEQYF.

V usage is TRBV20-1 and J usage is TRBJ1-1; 10 positions agree with TRBD1. CDR1 is DFQATT, CDR2 SNEGSKA, per germline (reference sequence). The CDR3 is 15 amino acids. Trimming took 2 bases from V and 6 from J; bases not matched to a gene: 9. The CDR3 is CSARYAWDRGSEAFF. The CDR3 DNA follows: TGCAGTGCTAGATATGCTTGGGACAGGGGTTCTGAAGCTTTCTTT.

This clonotype has a count of ten or more. The V and J genes are TRBV29-1 and TRBJ1-1, with D uncertain. The CDR3 has 12 residues. Per germline, CDR1 SQVTM and CDR2 ANQGSEA. Trimming took 3 bases from V and 5 from J, leaving 10 bases between them. CDR3 DNA sequence: TGCAGCGTTGATTGGGCCGGGACTGAAGCTTTCTTT. This gives the protein CSVDWAGTEAFF.

This clonotype was counted many times. This chain joins TRBV2 and TRBJ2-7; 8 bases align to TRBD1. CDR1 SNHLY and CDR2 FYNNEI come from the germline V gene. This CDR3 comprises 15 residues. The junction had 9 bases not matched to a gene; V was cut back by 3 bases and J by 5 bases. CDR3 bases: TGTGCCAGCAGTGATTTCTCAGGGGGCTTTGACGAGCAGTACTTC. Its translation: CASSDFSGGFDEQYF.

This clonotype has a handful of counts. J is TRBJ1-1 and V is TRBV24-1, with 8 bases lining up with TRBD1. CDR1 and CDR2 (germline): KGHDR, SFDVKD. The CDR3 loop spans 16 amino acids. V was pared by 7 bases and J by 1 base, with 10 bases of the junction left unmatched. The CDR3 loop reads CATSLHGTGGNTEAFF. In DNA, the CDR3 is TGTGCCACCAGCTTACACGGGACAGGAGGGAACACTGAAGCTTTCTTT.

This clonotype was seen at least ten times. The chain couples TRBV7-3 to TRBJ1-1; D not resolved. Between the trimmed V and J ends, which lost 5 bases and 10 bases, there was a span of 26 bases. Germline loops: CDR1 SGHTA, CDR2 FQGTGA. This CDR3 spans 16 amino acids. DNA for the CDR3: TGTGCCAGCAGCCAACAGCCCCGTCTGGGAATGGATGGAGCTTTCTTT. Protein: CASSQQPRLGMDGAFF.

This clonotype was seen many times. The genes are TRBV12-3 or TRBV12-4 and TRBJ1-1; perhaps TRBD1 as D (5 bases). The CDR3 has 14 residues. The V gene lost 11 bases and the J gene lost 1 base, with 17 bases spanning the gap. CDR3 sequence (DNA): TGTGCCTCCCCGGAGGGACCGAAGAACACTGAAGCTTTCTTT. It translates to CASPEGPKNTEAFF.

This clonotype was detected a few times. V is TRBV6-2 or TRBV6-3 and J is TRBJ2-2, with a possible D match to TRBD2 (5 bases). Trimming pared 5 bases from V and 7 bases from J, leaving 14 bases between. The germline V gene has CDR1 MNHEY and CDR2 SVGEGT. This CDR3 is 14 amino acids long. The CDR3 DNA reads TGTGCCAGCAGTACTAGGGCGGTCGACGGGGAGCTGTTTTTT. Amino acids: CASSTRAVDGELFF.

This clonotype was picked up many times. The chain uses TRBV7-9 and TRBJ2-7, with D possibly matching TRBD2 (5 bases). Deletions cut 4 bases from V and 3 bases from J, with 13 bases between. The CDR3 has 14 amino acids. In germline, CDR1 is SEHNR, CDR2 FQNEAQ (reference sequence). The CDR3 sequence: CASSSALGLYEQYF. Here the CDR3 DNA reads TGTGCCAGCAGCTCAGCCCTCGGACTCTACGAGCAGTACTTC.

This clonotype has at least ten counts. This chain joins TRBV19 and TRBJ1-4, with D unclear. This CDR3 region has 14 residues. V lost 10 bases and J lost 0, with 12 bases in between. Germline V gene lookup returns CDR1 LNHDA and CDR2 SQIVND (reference sequence). This CDR3 is CATARTATNEKLFF. CDR3 in DNA: TGTGCCACGGCCCGGACGGCAACTAATGAAAAACTGTTTTTT.

As to this clonotype: A much larger clone lies one base from this, so it may be a read error. This sequence joins TRBV5-1 and TRBJ1-5, with D hard to call. This CDR3 region has 14 residues. Germline V lookup: CDR1 SGHRS, CDR2 YFSETQ. CDR3 sequence: CASSFGRVEQPQHF. CDR3 bases: TGTGCCAGCAGCTTTGGAAGGGTGGAGCAGCCCCAGCATTTT.

This clonotype was seen ten or more times. This sequence joins TRBV20-1 and TRBJ1-2; 7 nucleotides match TRBD1. Unmatched junction bases numbered 12, after V lost 6 bases and J lost 5 bases. The CDR3 runs 14 residues. Germline V gene sequence: CDR1 DFQATT, CDR2 SNEGSKA (reference sequence). CDR3 bases: TGCAGTGCATCACCTGGGACAGTCAGATATGGCTACACCTTC. Translating it yields CSASPGTVRYGYTF.

This clonotype was seen a single time. The junction does not match germline at one end; this may be a read error. The chain uses TRBV10-3 and TRBJ2-7; D unclear. The CDR3 contains 14 residues. In germline, CDR1 is ENHRY, CDR2 SYGVKD. The CDR3 bases are TGTGCCATCAGTGCGGACCCGAAATCCTACGAGCAGCACTTC. This encodes CAISADPKSYEQHF.

The CDR3 coding sequence is TGTGCCAGCAGTCCTAGCCTGGGACAGGGTAACGTCCTGACTTTC. This codes for CASSPSLGQGNVLTF. The genes are TRBV12-3 or TRBV12-4 and TRBJ2-6; 9 bases align to TRBD1. The CDR3 sequence is 15 residues long. With 5 bases clipped from V and 10 bases from J, the junction kept 9 bases outside the gene matches.

This clonotype has just a few counts. One base away lies a much larger clone, so this may be a sequencing read error. This chain uses TRBV20-1 with TRBJ1-2, with 10 bases matching TRBD1. Germline assignment: CDR1 DFQATT and CDR2 SNEGSKA (reference sequence). This CDR3 is built from 13 residues. V was clipped by 4 bases and J by 3 bases; unmatched bases: 2. CDR3 residues: CSATGTGDYGYTF. CDR3 bases: TGCAGTGCTACCGGGACAGGGGACTATGGCTACACCTTC.

The rearrangement links TRBV3-1 to TRBJ2-7, with D uncertain. V was cut by 5 bases and J by 3 bases, with 8 bases left in between. The CDR3 covers 12 residues. Germline V gene data show CDR1 as LGHDT and CDR2 as YNNKEL (reference sequence). DNA for the CDR3: TGTGCCAGCAGCGCTAAAGGCTACGAGCAGTACTTC. This sequence encodes CASSAKGYEQYF.

This sequence joins TRBV30 and TRBJ2-7; D unresolved. V lost 3 bases to trimming and J lost 6 bases, with 12 bases between them. Germline assignment: CDR1 GTSNPN and CDR2 SVGIG (reference sequence). CDR3 length equals 12 residues. CDR3 in DNA: TGTGCCTGGAGGCAAAGAGTTGGCGAGCAGTACTTC. Translating it yields CAWRQRVGEQYF. The full variable domain, its missing parts supplied by reference TRBV30 and TRBJ2-7, is SQTIHQWPATLVQPVGSPLSLECTVEGTSNPNLYWYRQAAGRGLQLLFYSVGIGQISSEVPQNLSASRPQDRQFILSSKKLLLSDSGFYLCAWRQRVGEQYFGPGTRLTVT.